This T cell receptor (beta chain) was recovered during a study of CD8+ T cells in alopecia areata. Overall study: Among treated patients, oral tofacitinib was administered at 5 to 10 mg twice daily.

Study-wide points: Persistence in scalp and blood during tofacitinib was observed for many expanded lesional clones.

In its sample, this clone was seen a few times. Antigen unknown. Germline CDR1 is SQVTM and CDR2 is ANQGSEA. The CDR3 spans 11 residues. Trimming removed 8 bases from V and 2 bases from J, with 8 bases in between. cDNA prepared by RNA extraction and subsequent reverse transcription served as the template for sequencing. Assay: immunoSEQ multiplex PCR; the TCRdb copy retains only in-frame clones and omits some. Here the sample spans around 300,000 clones, around three fifths being singletons. The treatment denotes: oral pan-JAK inhibitor, 5-10 mg twice daily. It was from alopecia areata patients that lesional scalp punch biopsies and peripheral blood were collected. Both CD4+ and CD8+ T cells were separated by sorting PBMCs.

Sequenced here: CD4+ T cells sorted from blood, sampled around week 54, from a patient treated with tofacitinib. This TCR came from a human donor with alopecia areata. This sequence joins TRBV29-1 and TRBJ2-3, with D unclear. As DNA, the CDR3 is TGCAGCTACGGAACCACAGATACGCAGTATTTT. Its protein is CSYGTTDTQYF.